The T cell receptor (beta chain) described here comes from a study of PD-1 blockade in classical Hodgkin lymphoma. Overall study results and limits: Repertoires differed for reasons still undefined, possibly disease activity or prior therapy. Healthy donors were reported to have higher baseline TCR diversity than newly diagnosed patients.

On this clone itself: Its antigen is still unknown.

TCRdb's copy holds only in-frame clones and misses some; the assay was immunoSEQ multiplex PCR. The table records around 30,000 clones, approximately 91% of them present only once. As to time point: newly diagnosed, previously untreated cHL patient sample. Researchers used newly diagnosed, untreated classical Hodgkin lymphoma PBMCs for comparison. The CDR3 extends over 13 amino acids. Germline V CDR1 and CDR2: SGHNT, YENEEA. V lost 5 bases and J 5 bases, leaving 12 bases between the germline ends. The receptor was isolated from a human donor with classical Hodgkin lymphoma. The material sequenced was peripheral blood mononuclear cells (PBMCs). The gene calls are TRBV11-3 and TRBJ2-5; D might be TRBD1 (6 bases). CDR3 DNA: TGTGCCAGCAGCCAAACAGGGTCGGAGACCCAGTACTTC. Translating gives CASSQTGSETQYF. Full variable domain (outside the CDR3, taken from reference TRBV11-3 and TRBJ2-5): EAGVVQSPRYKIIEKKQPVAFWCNPISGHNTLYWYLQNLGQGPELLIRYENEEAVDDSQLPKDRFSAERLKGVDSTLKIQPAELGDSAVYLCASSQTGSETQYFGPGTRLLVL.